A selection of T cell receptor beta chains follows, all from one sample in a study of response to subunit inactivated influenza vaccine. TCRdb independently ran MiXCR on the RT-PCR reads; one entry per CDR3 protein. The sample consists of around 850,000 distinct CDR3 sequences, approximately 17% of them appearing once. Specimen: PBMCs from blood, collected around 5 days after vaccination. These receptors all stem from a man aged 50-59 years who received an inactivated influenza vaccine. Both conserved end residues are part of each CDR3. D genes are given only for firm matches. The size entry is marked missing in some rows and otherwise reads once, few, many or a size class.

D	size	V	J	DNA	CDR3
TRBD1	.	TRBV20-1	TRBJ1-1	TGCAGTGCCGAGGACAGGGGCAGGAACACTGAAGCTTTCTTT	CSAEDRGRNTEAFF
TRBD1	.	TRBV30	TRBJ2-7	TGTGCCTGGAAACCAAGGGGGCAGGACGACGAGCAGTACTTC	CAWKPRGQDDEQYF
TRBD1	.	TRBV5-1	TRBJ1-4	TGCGCCAGCAGCTTAGGGGACAGTTTGATTGAAAAACTGTTTTTT	CASSLGDSLIEKLFF
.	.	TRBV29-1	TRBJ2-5	TGCAGCGTCCCGGGAGAGGGCCCGGGGACCCAGTACTTC	CSVPGEGPGTQYF
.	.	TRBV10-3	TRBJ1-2	TGTGCCATCAGTGAGTCCAGGGCGGATGGCTACACCTTC	CAISESRADGYTF
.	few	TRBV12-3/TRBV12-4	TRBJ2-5	TGTGCCAGCACCTCATGGGGCAGTCCAGAGACCCAGTACTTC	CASTSWGSPETQYF
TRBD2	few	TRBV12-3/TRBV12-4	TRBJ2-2	TGTGCCAGCAGTTTAAGGACGGGAGGGGGCACCGGGGAGCTGTTTTTT	CASSLRTGGGTGELFF
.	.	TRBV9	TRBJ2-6	TGTGCCAGCAGCGTAGGGGTCTCTGGGGCCAACGTCCTGACTTTC	CASSVGVSGANVLTF
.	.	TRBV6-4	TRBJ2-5	TGTGCCAGCAGTGCCAGCACCGCGGAGACCCAGTACTTC	CASSASTAETQYF
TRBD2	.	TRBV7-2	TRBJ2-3	TGTGCCAGCAGCTCAAGACTAGCGGGAGGCCTCACAGATACGCAGTATTTT	CASSSRLAGGLTDTQYF
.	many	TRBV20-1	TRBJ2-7	TGCAGTGCCCCGCGGGGCTCCTACGAGCAGTACTTC	CSAPRGSYEQYF
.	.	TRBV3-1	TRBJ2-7	TGTGCCAGCACCGATTCTGGGCGGGTGCCCTACGAGCAGTACTTC	CASTDSGRVPYEQYF
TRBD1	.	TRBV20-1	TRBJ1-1	TGCAGTGCTACCCAAGGGGGACAGATAAACACTGAAGCTTTCTTT	CSATQGGQINTEAFF
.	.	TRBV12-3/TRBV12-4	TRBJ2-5	TGTGCCAGCAGGGTCAGCGGTAGCATGGAGACCCAGTACTTC	CASRVSGSMETQYF
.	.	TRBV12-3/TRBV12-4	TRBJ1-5	TGTGCCAGCAGTCCCAGGGAGAATCAGCCCCAGCATTTT	CASSPRENQPQHF
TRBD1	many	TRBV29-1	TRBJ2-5	TGCAGCGTTGAAGAGACAGGGAAAGAGACCCAGTACTTC	CSVEETGKETQYF
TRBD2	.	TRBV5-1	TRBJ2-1	TGCGCCAGCAGCTTGGAGTTGGCTAGCGGGGGGCCTAGATACAATGAGCAGTTCTTC	CASSLELASGGPRYNEQFF
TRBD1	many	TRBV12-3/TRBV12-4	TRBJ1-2	TGTGCCAGCAGTCTGAACAGGGGGGGCTACACCTTC	CASSLNRGGYTF
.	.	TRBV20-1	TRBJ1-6	TGCAGTGCTCGGCGGCGGGGCTCCACTGGATCACCCCTCCACTTT	CSARRRGSTGSPLHF
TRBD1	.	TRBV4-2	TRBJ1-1	TGTGCCAGCAGCCAAGATATAACAGGGGGCACTGAAGCTTTCTTT	CASSQDITGGTEAFF
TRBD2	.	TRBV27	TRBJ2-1	TGTGCCAGCAGTTCATCCCCCCCTAGCGGGTATTATGAGCAGTTCTTC	CASSSSPPSGYYEQFF
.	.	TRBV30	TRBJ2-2	TGTGCCTCGAGGTACACAGGGAACACCGGGGAGCTGTTTTTT	CASRYTGNTGELFF
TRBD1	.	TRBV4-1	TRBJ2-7	TGCGCCAGCAGCCCCCAATCGGGACAGGGGGCCGAGCAGTACTTC	CASSPQSGQGAEQYF
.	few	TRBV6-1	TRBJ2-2	TGTGCCAGCAGTCGCAAAGGGTTGGAGTTTTCCCCCACCGGGGAGCTGTTTTTT	CASSRKGLEFSPTGELFF
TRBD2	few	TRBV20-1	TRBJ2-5	TGCAGTGCTAGAGATTGGCGGCTAGCGGCTGGGGGGTACCAAGAGACCCAGTACTTC	CSARDWRLAAGGYQETQYF
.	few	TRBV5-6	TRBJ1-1	TGTGCCAGCAGCTCGCAGGGTATCGGGAACACTGAAGCTTTCTTT	CASSSQGIGNTEAFF
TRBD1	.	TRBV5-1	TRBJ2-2	TGCGCCAGCAGCTGGCTGGAGATGACAGGGACGAACACCGGGGAGCTGTTTTTT	CASSWLEMTGTNTGELFF
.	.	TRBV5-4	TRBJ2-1	TGTGCCAGCAGCTTGGAACAAGGGTACAATGAGCAGTTCTTC	CASSLEQGYNEQFF
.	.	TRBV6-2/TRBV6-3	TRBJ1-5	TGTGCCAGCAGTTACCTTAGGAGTCAGGGTACTGAGCCCCAGCATTTT	CASSYLRSQGTEPQHF
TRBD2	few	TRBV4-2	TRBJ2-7	TGTGCCAGCAGCCAAGGGCTAGCGGTCTACGAGCAGTACTTC	CASSQGLAVYEQYF
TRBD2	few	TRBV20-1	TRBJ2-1	TGCAGTGCTCTACCTGGACTAGCGGAGGCCTACAATGAGCAGTTCTTC	CSALPGLAEAYNEQFF
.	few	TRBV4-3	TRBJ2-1	TGCGCCAGCAGCCAAGATCAGTATGAGCAGTTCTTC	CASSQDQYEQFF
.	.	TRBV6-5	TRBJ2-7	TGTGCCAGCACCAAGGGAGGCGAGCAGTACTTC	CASTKGGEQYF
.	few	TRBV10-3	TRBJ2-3	TGTGCCATCAGTGGTGAGGGAGCCAGCACAGATACGCAGTATTTT	CAISGEGASTDTQYF
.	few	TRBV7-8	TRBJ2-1	TGTGCCAGCAGCCGGACTGTGCGGGACAATGAGCAGTTCTTC	CASSRTVRDNEQFF
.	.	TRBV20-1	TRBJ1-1	TGCAGTGCTAGAGTTGGGGGCGCGGGCACTGAAGCTTTCTTT	CSARVGGAGTEAFF
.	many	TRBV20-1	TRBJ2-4	TGCAGTGCTAGATCAGGACGTCCAATCCTAAATAAAAACATTCAGTACTTC	CSARSGRPILNKNIQYF
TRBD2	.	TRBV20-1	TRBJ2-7	TGCAGTGCTAGAGTGGGCGGGAGGGCCTACGAGCAGTACTTC	CSARVGGRAYEQYF
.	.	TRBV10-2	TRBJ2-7	TGCGCCAGCAGTGCTTCTTCCCGGGGCGAGCAGTACTTC	CASSASSRGEQYF
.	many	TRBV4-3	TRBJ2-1	TGCGCCAGCAGCCAAGAGGAGGGCACAGAACAGTTCTTC	CASSQEEGTEQFF
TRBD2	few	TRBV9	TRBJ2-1	TGTGCCAGCAGCGCTAGCGGGAGGAGGGCCTACAATGAGCAGTTCTTC	CASSASGRRAYNEQFF
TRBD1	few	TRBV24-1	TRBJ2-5	TGTGCCACCAGTGACCCTAGTCCCGGGACAGGGGCAAAAGAGACCCAGTACTTC	CATSDPSPGTGAKETQYF
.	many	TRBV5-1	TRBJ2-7	TGCGCCAGCAGCTTAGCCAGTCTGGGGGACGAGCAGTACTTC	CASSLASLGDEQYF
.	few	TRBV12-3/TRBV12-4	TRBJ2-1	TGTGCCAGCAGGTTTCGGGATGAGCAGTTCTTC	CASRFRDEQFF
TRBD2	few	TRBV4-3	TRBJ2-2	TGCGCCAGCAGCCAAGAGATAAGACTAGCGGGGTTGGGGAATGCTGGGGAGCTGTTTTTT	CASSQEIRLAGLGNAGELFF
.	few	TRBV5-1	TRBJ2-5	TGCGCCAGCAGCTTCGACCCCGGAGGAGAGACCCAGTACTTC	CASSFDPGGETQYF
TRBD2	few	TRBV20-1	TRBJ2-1	TGCAGTGTCCGAGCGGGGGGCTATGAGCAGTTCTTC	CSVRAGGYEQFF
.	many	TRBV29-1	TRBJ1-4	TGCAGCGTCGCCCCGGGCCCTCGGGAAAAACTGTTTTTT	CSVAPGPREKLFF
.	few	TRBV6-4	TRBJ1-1	TGTGCCAGCAGTGACTCTGGCAGGGCCACTGAAGCTTTCTTT	CASSDSGRATEAFF